This record covers a single TCR beta chain. It lacks a known antigen. The record has no base qualities; no much larger clone is one base away. This entry is derived from a study of shared clonotypes between healthy human individuals (dated by TCRdb to about 2020). Study-level background: The cohort comprised two women and three men aged 18 to 49 years. Leukapheresis yielded between about 0.85 and 10 billion PBMCs per donor. Blood TCR repertoires of roughly 5 healthy adults were deeply sequenced to estimate repertoire size and the extent of clonotype sharing between individuals. To increase sequencing depth and limit assay-specific biases, different laboratories used diverse techniques to prepare libraries and sequence TCR repertoires. Per donor, three plates each were used for CD4 naive and CD4 memory, two for CD8 naive, and one for CD8 memory. Study-wide conclusions, independent of this receptor: Larger estimated clonotype richness was generally found for naive subsets than for memory subsets. Pairwise subsampling indicated that sequencing depth was expected to affect the degree of clonotype sharing among donors. Sampling was restricted to blood, and TCR repertoires in tissue are likely to differ from TCR repertoires in blood. Roughly 5.2% of naive CD4, 3.5% of naive CD8, about 2.4% of memory CD4, and 0.35% to 0.4% of memory CD8 clonotypes were shared across a few donors. Even with the large sequencing depth, rarefaction of the sorted-subset datasets indicated that sequencing was incomplete. Because the study included a small number of donors, the genetic and exposure-history diversity represented was limited. Clonotypes shared by all four sorted-subset donors showed higher generation probabilities than non-shared clonotypes.

The CDR3 measures 17 amino acids from cysteine to phenylalanine. The retained sequence is limited to the CDR3, 51 bases, with the frame set at the first base. Trimming takes 4 bases off V and 2 bases off J; junction bases not matched to a gene: 11. The germline V gene provides CDR1 SGHVS and CDR2 FQNEAQ. Using the deep immunoSEQ assay, multiplex PCR amplified TCR CDR3 regions from genomic DNA. Extracted genomic DNA from each cell subset was spread evenly across all wells of several immunoSEQ 96-well plates, with each plate serving as a replicate. Each replicate PCR for sorted subsets received 150 to 250 ng genomic DNA, equal to roughly 29,000 T cell genomes. Purified libraries were quantified with a Qubit 3.0 fluorometer, sized on a Bioanalyzer 2100, and re-quantified with the KAPA Library Quantification kit. Every immunoSEQ 96-well plate was sequenced on a dedicated single-read 150-cycle Illumina NextSeq 550 flow cell. The authors processed their data as follows. Because only junctional sequences without quality scores were contained in the immunoSEQ output, filtering matching that applied to full-length reads could not be performed. Sequences were annotated with PyIR, a Python wrapper for IgBLAST v1.9, using IMGT germline references to assign V/J genes and CDR3. Reads were filtered out if the reads had weak V/J assignments (E-value above 1e-6), no CDR3, stop codons, out-of-frame junctions, or ambiguous translated residues. V3J clonotypes were defined as sequences sharing an identical inferred V gene, J gene, and CDR3 amino acid sequence. Percentage overlap between repertoires was computed as shared unique clonotypes divided by the size of the smaller repertoire. Repertoire richness was assessed with RTK rarefaction, the Chao1 estimator, and Recon v2.1 estimates of unobserved clonotypes. For all TCRbeta clonotypes obtained by the gDNA method from a handful of donors, generation probabilities were computed with OLGA. TCRdb's version of the immuneACCESS table is confined to in-frame rearrangements and falls short of the full clone set. An unresolved V gene accounts for under half of the shortfall where checked; the remainder is of unknown origin. V, J and clone size are taken as reported in that table, and D and trimming were inferred from the DNA itself. For this sample there are under 1,900,000 clones; 98% to 99% appear just once. 0.3% to 0.45% of the sample is in the top ten clones.

The donors were healthy, HIV-negative adults who had no recently reported acute infections or vaccinations. Every donor was a Caucasian adult living in Nashville, Tennessee, USA. CD4+ T cells were enriched by magnetic negative selection, after which naive cells were positively selected on CD45RA and the negative fraction was taken as the memory subset. Blood was collected by leukapheresis, and PBMCs were isolated by Ficoll-Histopaque density gradient centrifugation and then cryopreserved in liquid nitrogen vapor phase. Analytical flow cytometry was used to check the purity and quantity of every magnetically sorted T cell population. Genomic DNA was isolated from every sorted fraction and measured by UV absorbance on a Nanodrop 2000c.

Sequencing input: naive CD4+ T cells sorted from blood. The cell subset or site label corresponds to: CD45RA+ positively selected. The chain was built from TRBV7-8 and TRBJ2-3; 8 nucleotides in the junction match TRBD2. The receptor was isolated from a man aged 25-45 years in good health. The CDR3 region: CASSSLLGLGSTDTQYF. The DNA is as follows: TGTGCCAGCAGCTCACTCCTGGGACTAGGTTCCACAGATACGCAGTATTTT. With all but the CDR3 taken from the reference TRBV7-8 and TRBJ2-3 genes, the full variable domain is: GAGVSQSPRYKVAKRGQDVALRCDPISGHVSLFWYQQALGQGPEFLTYFQNEAQLDKSGLPSDRFFAERPEGSVSTLKIQRTQQEDSAVYLCASSSLLGLGSTDTQYFGPGTRLTVL.